Presented here are 17 T cell receptor beta chains from one specimen sequenced in a study of human versus mouse CDR3 diversity and MHC coevolution. Profiled with immunoSEQ multiplex PCR; TCRdb holds only in-frame clones, not every one. The sample contains 55,000 to 65,000 clones, over 90% of which appear only once. What was sequenced was naive CD4+ T cells from blood. Stated subset: CD45RO-negative CD62L-positive naive CD4 T cells. All receptors come from a person in their 60s in good health.

CDR3 nucleotide sequence: TGTGCCAGCAGCCCCCCGGACAGGTTTGGCTACACCTTC. Protein product: CASSPPDRFGYTF. V is TRBV14 and J is TRBJ1-2, with 7 bases aligning to TRBD1. CDR1 is SGHDN, CDR2 FVKESK, per germline. The CDR3 runs 13 residues. Trimming cost V 4 bases and J 7 bases; bases outside gene matches: 6.

The rearrangement links TRBV5-1 to TRBJ2-2, with TRBD2 as a possible D gene (6 bases). Trimming shortened V by 3 bases and J by 5 bases, and 11 bases separated the two germline ends. Germline lookup yields CDR1 SGHRS and CDR2 YFSETQ. This CDR3 has 14 residues. Here the CDR3 reads CASSWDWNTGELFF. Here the CDR3 DNA reads TGCGCCAGCAGCTGGGACTGGAATACCGGGGAGCTGTTTTTT.

This clone was detected only once. V and J are TRBV7-2 and TRBJ2-5; TRBD2 aligns across 12 bases. The CDR3 is 16 amino acids. CDR1 SGHTA and CDR2 FQGNSA come from the germline V gene. J lost 4 bases, V lost 1 base, and 4 bases had no gene match. CDR3 bases: TGTGCCAGCAGCTTAGACTCGACTAGCGGGAGAGAGACCCAGTACTTC. Translation gives CASSLDSTSGRETQYF.

This chain links TRBV7-2 with TRBJ2-7, with D possibly matching TRBD2 (5 bases). V was shortened by 3 bases and J by 6 bases, with 12 bases between the two germline ends. Germline CDR1 SGHTA, CDR2 FQGNSA. This CDR3 spans 13 amino acids. This CDR3 is CASSFQTRGEQYF. CDR3 in DNA: TGTGCCAGCAGCTTCCAAACTAGAGGCGAGCAGTACTTC.

This clone was seen only once. This chain links TRBV6-1 with TRBJ2-3, with 8 bases matching TRBD1. Losses at the gene ends were 6 bases for V and 5 bases for J; bases not matched to a gene: 7. The CDR3 loop spans 14 amino acids. Germline CDR1 MNHNS, CDR2 SASEGT. CDR3 protein: CASSGQGALDTQYF. Here the CDR3 DNA reads TGTGCCAGCAGCGGACAGGGAGCGCTAGATACGCAGTATTTT.

The chain couples TRBV5-8 to TRBJ2-3; 10 nucleotides align to TRBD2. The J segment lost 2 bases and the V segment lost 4 bases, leaving 10 bases of the junction unmatched. The CDR3 runs to 17 residues. The germline CDR1 and CDR2 sequences are SGHTS and YDEGEE. The CDR3 DNA follows: TGTGCCAGCAGCCCTCTCGATCTAGCGGGAGCCACAGATACGCAGTATTTT. Amino acids: CASSPLDLAGATDTQYF.

The chain combines TRBV2 with TRBJ2-3, with 7 positions matching TRBD2. CDR1 and CDR2 (germline): SNHLY, FYNNEI. V shed 3 bases, J shed 0 bases, and the junction held 0 bases outside the gene matches. This CDR3 contains 14 residues. In DNA, the CDR3 is TGTGCCAGCAGTGAGGGACTAAGCACAGATACGCAGTATTTT. This sequence encodes CASSEGLSTDTQYF.

V is TRBV5-4 and J is TRBJ2-3; 13 bases map to TRBD2. The CDR3 is made up of 15 amino acids. V shed 5 bases and J 2 bases; nucleotides not matched to a gene: 2. Per the germline V gene, CDR1 is SGHNT and CDR2 is YYREEE (reference sequence). This CDR3 reads CASRLAGGHTDTQYF. CDR3 DNA sequence: TGTGCCAGCAGACTAGCGGGAGGGCACACAGATACGCAGTATTTT.

The V and J genes are TRBV5-1 and TRBJ2-6; D gene ambiguous. Per germline, CDR1 SGHRS and CDR2 YFSETQ. V was shortened by 2 bases and J by 2 bases, with 8 bases between the two germline ends. The CDR3 is 15 amino acids. The CDR3 loop is CASSFRLTGANVLTF. CDR3 bases: TGCGCCAGCAGCTTCCGACTGACTGGGGCCAACGTCCTGACTTTC.

The chain couples TRBV6-1 to TRBJ2-5, with 9 nucleotides matching TRBD1. The CDR3 totals 13 residues. The germline V gene has CDR1 MNHNS and CDR2 SASEGT. Trimming took 8 bases from V and 5 from J; bases not matched to a gene: 6. This CDR3 is CASCLTGGETQYF. Written as DNA, the CDR3 is TGTGCCAGCTGTTTGACAGGGGGGGAGACCCAGTACTTC.

The chain carries TRBV5-1 and TRBJ2-7; a possible D gene is TRBD2 (5 bases). V shed 3 bases and J shed 9 bases, with 19 bases lying between them. Germline CDR1 and CDR2: SGHRS and YFSETQ. The CDR3 consists of 14 residues. In DNA, the CDR3 is TGCGCCAGCAGCTACGAAATGAGCGGACTGCTGCAGTACTTC. This codes for CASSYEMSGLLQYF.

The chain combines TRBV5-1 with TRBJ2-2, with 8 positions matching TRBD2. The CDR3 runs to 16 residues. Germline CDR1 SGHRS, CDR2 YFSETQ. V was clipped by 7 bases and J by 0 bases; unmatched bases: 8. CDR3 DNA sequence: TGCGCCAGCGGTAGCGGGATTCGCGCGAACACCGGGGAGCTGTTTTTT. It translates to CASGSGIRANTGELFF.

The chain uses TRBV18 and TRBJ2-5; 9 bases fit TRBD1. V dropped 6 bases and J dropped 4; count of bases not matched to a gene: 6. The length of the CDR3 is 14 residues. CDR1 and CDR2 from the germline V gene are KGHSH and LQKENI. The CDR3 spells CASSPGTGRETQYF. The CDR3 coding sequence is TGTGCCAGCTCGCCCGGGACAGGGAGAGAGACCCAGTACTTC.

This clone was recorded once. The V gene is TRBV27, the J gene TRBJ2-3, with 8 bases aligning to TRBD2. CDR1 and CDR2 (germline): MNHEY, SMNVEV (reference sequence). The CDR3 loop spans 18 amino acids. J was trimmed by 2 bases and V by 5 bases; bases with no gene match: 15. The CDR3 loop reads CASSPGLARPPFTDTQYF. DNA of the CDR3: TGTGCCAGCAGTCCTGGACTAGCACGGCCCCCCTTCACAGATACGCAGTATTTT.

This chain uses TRBV10-3 with TRBJ2-3, with TRBD1 matching over 7 bases. The germline CDR1 and CDR2 sequences are ENHRY and SYGVKD. With 3 bases clipped from V and 1 base from J, the junction kept 7 bases outside the gene matches. The CDR3 consists of 16 residues. The CDR3 loop is CAISDGQALGTDTQYF. CDR3 nucleotide sequence: TGTGCCATCAGTGACGGACAGGCGTTGGGCACAGATACGCAGTATTTT.

This chain joins TRBV5-6 and TRBJ2-3; weak D call: TRBD2 (5 bases). The CDR3 contains 16 residues. Germline V CDR1 and CDR2: SGHDT, YYEEEE. Trimming pared 0 bases from V and 4 bases from J, leaving 15 bases between. The CDR3 spells CASSLVIALVSDTQYF. The DNA of the CDR3 is TGTGCCAGCAGCTTGGTAATAGCGCTAGTTTCAGATACGCAGTATTTT.

J is TRBJ2-3 and V is TRBV30, with unresolved D. This CDR3 is built from 11 residues. V gave up 1 base and J gave up 6 bases, with 5 bases separating them. Germline assignment: CDR1 GTSNPN and CDR2 SVGIG (reference sequence). The chain's CDR3 is CAWSEEDTQYF. CDR3 nucleotide sequence: TGTGCCTGGAGTGAGGAGGATACGCAGTATTTT.